Detailed here is one T cell receptor (beta chain). What it recognizes is unknown. CDR3 size: 15 residues. CDR1 is MNHNY, CDR2 SVGAGI, per germline (reference sequence). The junction had 9 bases not matched to a gene; V was cut back by 6 bases and J by 2 bases. The data were obtained in a study of radiotherapy plus CTLA-4 blockade in lung cancer. Assay used: immunoSEQ multiplex PCR; TCRdb lists only in-frame clones, some missing. Of about 57,000 clones in the sample, 70% to 85% were seen once. Notes on the study in general: The authors reported that early blood T cell clone dynamics, with interferon-beta, best predicted response. After radiotherapy and ipilimumab, tumor-derived clones expanded in peripheral blood.

This specimen consisted of peripheral blood, obtained from a patient treated with radiotherapy plus ipilimumab. The chain employs TRBV6-6 and TRBJ1-2; 7 bases are a match to TRBD1. The clonotype was recovered from a human donor with non-small cell lung cancer who had a complete response to radiotherapy plus ipilimumab. The CDR3 protein is CASRLDRVLNYGYTF. The CDR3 bases are TGTGCCAGCAGACTCGACAGGGTCCTGAACTATGGCTACACCTTC.